This T cell receptor (beta chain) was retrieved from a study of blood T cell repertoires in COVID-19. In the study overall: The analysed material was cDNA or gDNA that came from T cells, B-cell-depleted T cells, or PBMCs.

The repertoire was sequenced with immunoSEQ multiplex PCR; TCRdb's copy has only in-frame clones and lacks some. In the table there are roughly 100,000 clones, around 90% of which are singletons. The Seattle site enrolled patients during active infection and followed them longitudinally. This CDR3 is 16 amino acids long. Trimming removed 5 bases from V and 1 base from J; junction bases left unmatched: 4. Looked up from germline, CDR1 is SGHNT and CDR2 is YENEEA. Sample: peripheral blood. The receptor comes from a woman aged 45-60 years with COVID-19, enrolled during active disease. The chain couples TRBV11-3 to TRBJ2-3, with 12 nucleotides matching TRBD2. The DNA for the CDR3 is TGTGCCAGCAGCACCCGACTAGCGGGGGGCACAGATACGCAGTATTTT. This codes for CASSTRLAGGTDTQYF.